Shown below are 10 T cell receptor beta chains from a single sample sequenced in a study of T cells in localized non-small cell lung cancer (dated by TCRdb to between 2020 and 2021). The library was prepared using the immunoSEQ multiplex PCR assay. In TCRdb, the immuneACCESS table is reduced to in-frame sequences with V and J assigned. These tables do not hold every clone; where another copy was compared, an unresolved V gene accounts for under half, and the others remain unexplained. For this sample there are about 82,000 clones; around 80% appear just once. The ten largest clones capture approximately 21% of the sample. The starting material was PBMCs, obtained before any cancer treatment. The receptors here all came from a man aged 35-69 years with stage II squamous cell lung carcinoma.

The count of this clone is one. This chain connects TRBV7-8 to TRBJ2-1; 11 bases are a match to TRBD2. Germline V CDR1 and CDR2: SGHVS, FQNEAQ. The CDR3 totals 15 residues. J gave up 5 bases and V 3 bases, and 3 bases lay outside the gene matches. CDR3 nucleotides: TGTGCCAGCAGCTTGGGACTAGCGGCTAACAATGAGCAGTTCTTC. Encoded protein: CASSLGLAANNEQFF.

The chain links TRBV27 to TRBJ1-2, with D uncertain. The germline CDR1 and CDR2 sequences are MNHEY and SMNVEV (reference sequence). Trimming removed 4 bases at V and 7 bases at J, with 13 bases between. This CDR3 is 13 amino acids long. CDR3 protein: CASSSGGIGGYTF. The CDR3 DNA follows: TGTGCCAGCAGTTCGGGAGGGATTGGTGGCTACACCTTC.

V usage is TRBV5-4 and J usage is TRBJ2-7, with TRBD2 matching over 7 bases. V shed 0 bases, J shed 4 bases, and the junction held 4 bases outside the gene matches. Looked up from germline, CDR1 is SGHNT and CDR2 is YYREEE (reference sequence). The CDR3 loop spans 14 amino acids. CDR3 in DNA: TGTGCCAGCAGCTTGGCGACGGGGGGATACGAGCAGTACTTC. It translates to CASSLATGGYEQYF. The complete variable domain, with remaining parts taken from reference TRBV5-4 and TRBJ2-7, reads ETGVTQSPTHLIKTRGQQVTLRCSSQSGHNTVSWYQQALGQGPQFIFQYYREEENGRGNFPPRFSGLQFPNYSSELNVNALELDDSALYLCASSLATGGYEQYFGPGTRLTVT.

The rearrangement links TRBV11-2 to TRBJ2-6, with D unresolved. Germline CDR1 reads SGHAT; CDR2 reads FQNNGV. The V and J ends lost 5 bases and 4 bases respectively, with 9 bases between them. The CDR3 runs 14 residues. This chain's CDR3 is CASSPSLGANVLTF. CDR3 coding DNA: TGTGCCAGCAGCCCTAGTCTGGGGGCCAACGTCCTGACTTTC.

This rearrangement joins TRBV19 to TRBJ1-4; no firm D call. Germline CDR1 reads LNHDA; CDR2 reads SQIVND (reference sequence). Trimming pared 3 bases from V and 0 bases from J, leaving 5 bases between. This CDR3 spans 14 amino acids. The CDR3 reads CASSIQATNEKLFF. In nucleotides, the CDR3 is TGTGCCAGTAGTATCCAGGCAACTAATGAAAAACTGTTTTTT.

The genes are TRBV9 and TRBJ2-7, with a possible D match to TRBD2 (7 bases). The germline V gene has CDR1 SGDLS and CDR2 YYNGEE. The CDR3 has 14 amino acids. Trimming cost V 4 bases and J 4 bases, with 15 bases left between them. The CDR3 coding sequence is TGTGCCAGCAGCCCCGCGGGGGCCGCATACGAGCAGTACTTC. Protein sequence: CASSPAGAAYEQYF.

This rearrangement joins TRBV5-4 to TRBJ2-1, with D unclear. The CDR3 is made up of 14 amino acids. The V end lost 1 base, the J end lost 8 bases, and 13 bases lay between the germline ends. Germline V lookup: CDR1 SGHNT, CDR2 YYREEE (reference sequence). The CDR3 coding sequence is TGTGCCAGCAGCTTGTGGCAGGCTGGAGATGAGCAGTTCTTC. Its protein is CASSLWQAGDEQFF.

The gene calls are TRBV7-9 and TRBJ2-7, with D unclear. The ends were cut back, 5 bases at V and 2 bases at J, with 13 bases in the middle. This CDR3 has 14 residues. Germline V gives CDR1 SEHNR, CDR2 FQNEAQ (reference sequence). CDR3 sequence reads: CASSPASNAYEQYF. CDR3 in DNA: TGTGCCAGCAGCCCCGCGAGCAACGCCTACGAGCAGTACTTC.

The chain has TRBV5-1 and TRBJ2-1, with 7 bases aligning to TRBD1. Germline-derived CDR1 and CDR2 are SGHRS and YFSETQ. This CDR3 comprises 15 residues. With 4 bases clipped from V and 4 bases from J, the junction kept 8 bases outside the gene matches. The CDR3 region is CASSTGTVFYNEQFF. CDR3 in DNA: TGCGCCAGCAGCACCGGGACAGTTTTTTACAATGAGCAGTTCTTC.

This sequence joins TRBV4-2 and TRBJ2-7, with TRBD2 identical over 10 bases. Trimming took 0 bases from V and 9 from J; bases not matched to a gene: 26. CDR3 length: 21 amino acids. Germline CDR1 reads LGHNA; CDR2 reads YNFKEQ. CDR3 nucleotide sequence: TGTGCCAGCAGCCAAGATGTGCGCCAGAGCGGGGGGGTCTGGCAGCCCTCGTGGCAGTACTTC. It encodes CASSQDVRQSGGVWQPSWQYF.